Sequencing of this T cell receptor beta chain was carried out in a study of blood T cell repertoires in COVID-19. Germline CDR1 is LGHNA and CDR2 is YSLEER. V was shortened by 1 base and J by 12 bases, with 21 bases between the two germline ends. The CDR3 runs to 15 residues. Repertoires were generated with immunoSEQ multiplex PCR, while TCRdb's copy carries only in-frame clones and drops some. This table holds some 240,000 clones, approximately 80% found once. Sequences were obtained from peripheral blood. This chain joins TRBV4-3 and TRBJ1-1; unclear D gene. The TCR comes from a woman aged 35 to 49 who had recovered from COVID-19. CDR3 sequence (DNA): TGCGCCAGCAGCCAAGGGTATGCGGGTGGGTACGATTCTTTCTTT. Protein product: CASSQGYAGGYDSFF.